A single TCR beta chain is shown here with its context. The target antigen is unknown. Germline lookup yields CDR1 MNHEY and CDR2 SMNVEV (reference sequence). V lost 6 bases to trimming and J lost 2 bases, with 17 bases between them. This CDR3 spans 15 amino acids. Use of 60 Vbeta and 13 Jbeta primers characterized the PCR. In the original processing: Later reanalysis found 75 million to 95 million unique TCR beta chains, roughly 9.9 million of them shared. Measured with immunoSEQ multiplex PCR; TCRdb has only the in-frame clones, and not every one. V and J calls and clone size are as listed in that table; D and trimming were resolved from the DNA. In the table there are 200,000 to 250,000 clones, 82% of which are singletons. The sample originates from a study of cytomegalovirus exposure and HLA in healthy donors. Study-wide background: HLA-typed donors were the source of about 85 million unique TCRs held in an early data release.

Study-level points and caveats: According to an earlier analysis, most TCR beta V segments yielded productive rearrangements about 90% or about 30% of the time.

The specimen was PBMCs. This clonotype originated in a middle-aged woman in good health and CMV-seronegative. This chain links TRBV27 with TRBJ2-7; D is possibly TRBD2 (6 bases). The CDR3 protein is CASRMSRRRAYEQYF. CDR3 sequence (DNA): TGTGCCAGCAGAATGTCGCGGAGGAGGGCCTACGAGCAGTACTTC.